Many counts were recorded for the clone carrying this T cell receptor (beta chain). The target antigen is unknown. The data are from a study of T cells after posttransplantation cyclophosphamide. V was trimmed by 5 bases and J by 6 bases, leaving 8 bases between them. The CDR3 totals 13 residues. CDR1 is SNHLY, CDR2 FYNNEI, per germline. Study results and limitations: TRB clonality was highly associated with recipient CMV seropositivity and reactivation. Donor CD8+ memory clones often dominated recipient blood repertoires at later times. Tissue-infiltrating T cells from skin or gut overlapped little with blood T cells.

The protocol was immunoSEQ multiplex PCR, while the TCRdb copy is restricted to in-frame clones and leaves out a portion. Observed in the sample are about 30,000 clones, none of them singletons. This sequence originates from an older woman in good health, CMV-negative, and a related stem cell transplant donor. The sample comprised PBMCs. V gene TRBV2 combines with J gene TRBJ1-6, with D uncertain. In DNA, the CDR3 is TGTGCCAGCAGTCTGAACGGTAATTCACCCCTCCACTTT. This encodes CASSLNGNSPLHF.